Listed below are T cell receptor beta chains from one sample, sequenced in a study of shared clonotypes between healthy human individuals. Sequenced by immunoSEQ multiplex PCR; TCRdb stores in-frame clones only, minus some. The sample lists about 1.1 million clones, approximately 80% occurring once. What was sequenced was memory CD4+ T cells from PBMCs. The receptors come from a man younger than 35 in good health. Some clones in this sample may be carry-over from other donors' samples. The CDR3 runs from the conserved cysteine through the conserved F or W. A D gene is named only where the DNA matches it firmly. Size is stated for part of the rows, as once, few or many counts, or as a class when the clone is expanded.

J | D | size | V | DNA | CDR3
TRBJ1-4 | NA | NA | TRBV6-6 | TGTGCCAGCAGCCTACGGTACGGCACTAATGAAAAACTGTTTTTT | CASSLRYGTNEKLFF
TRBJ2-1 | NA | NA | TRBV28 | TGTGCCAGCAGTTTATCTCCAACCCCCCACAATGAGCAGTTCTTC | CASSLSPTPHNEQFF
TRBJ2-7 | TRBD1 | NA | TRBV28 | TGTGCCAGCAGTTCTTCCGGGACAGGGGTCTACGAGCAGTACTTC | CASSSSGTGVYEQYF
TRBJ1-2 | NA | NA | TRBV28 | TGTGCCAGCAGTTCATACAGCTTCCTCTATGGCTACACCTTC | CASSSYSFLYGYTF
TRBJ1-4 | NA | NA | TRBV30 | TGTGCCTGGAACGGTAATGAAAAACTGTTTTTT | CAWNGNEKLFF
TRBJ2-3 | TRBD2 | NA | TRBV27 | TGTGCCAGCAGTCCCCTAGCGGGAAGGCGGGGCACAGATACGCAGTATTTT | CASSPLAGRRGTDTQYF
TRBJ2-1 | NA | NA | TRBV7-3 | TGTGCCAGCAGCTTAATGTTCGGGAATGAGCAGTTCTTC | CASSLMFGNEQFF
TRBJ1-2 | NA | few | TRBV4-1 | TGCGCCAGCAGCCAATCGACGGCTAACTATGGCTACACCTTC | CASSQSTANYGYTF
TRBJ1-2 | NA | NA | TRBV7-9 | TGTGCCAGCAGCACAAGACAGGCTGAAGGTGGCTACACCTTC | CASSTRQAEGGYTF
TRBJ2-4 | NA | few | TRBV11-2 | TGTGCCAGCAGCCCCGATATAGCCAAAAACATTCAGTACTTC | CASSPDIAKNIQYF
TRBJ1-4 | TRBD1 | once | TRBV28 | TGTGCCAGCAGTTTCCCGGGACAGGGGGGAGAAAAACTGTTTTTT | CASSFPGQGGEKLFF
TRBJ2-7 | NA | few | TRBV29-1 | TGCAGCGTAGAAGGAACAGGGACATTGGAGCAGTACTTC | CSVEGTGTLEQYF
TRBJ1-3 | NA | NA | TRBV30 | TGTGCCTGGACTCGCAACTCTGGAAACACCATATATTTT | CAWTRNSGNTIYF
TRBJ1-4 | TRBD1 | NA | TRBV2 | TGTGCCAGCAGTGCGGACAGGGTCGGGAGTGAAAAACTGTTTTTT | CASSADRVGSEKLFF
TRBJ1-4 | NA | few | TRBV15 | TGTGCCACCAGCGCGAGCAAGGGTGAAAAACTGTTTTTT | CATSASKGEKLFF
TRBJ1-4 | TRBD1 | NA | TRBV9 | TGTGCCAGCAGCGTAGTTTTTGTGGACAGGGGGTACGGAAAACTGTTTTTT | CASSVVFVDRGYGKLFF
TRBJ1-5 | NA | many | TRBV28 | TGTGCCAGCAGTTTAACAGCGCCCAACAATCAGCCCCAGCATTTT | CASSLTAPNNQPQHF
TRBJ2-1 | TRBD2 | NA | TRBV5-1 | TGCGCCAGCAGCCCCGCTAGCGGTAGCTCCTACAATGAGCAGTTCTTC | CASSPASGSSYNEQFF
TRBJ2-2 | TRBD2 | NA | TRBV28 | TGTGCCAGCAGTTTACTAGCGGGAGTCGGCACCGGGGAGCTGTTTTTT | CASSLLAGVGTGELFF
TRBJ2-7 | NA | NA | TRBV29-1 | TGCAGCGTTGAAGATCCGAACCTCTACGAGCAGTACTTC | CSVEDPNLYEQYF
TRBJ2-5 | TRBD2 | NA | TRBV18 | TGTGCCAGCTCACCACGACTAGCGGGGCCCAGTACGACCCAGTACTTC | CASSPRLAGPSTTQYF
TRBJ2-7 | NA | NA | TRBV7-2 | TGTGCCAGCAGCTTAGGGGCGGGACGCGTCTACGAGCAGTACTTC | CASSLGAGRVYEQYF
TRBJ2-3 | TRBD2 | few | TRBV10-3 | TGTGCCATCAGTACTAGCGGGAGCACAGATACGCAGTATTTT | CAISTSGSTDTQYF
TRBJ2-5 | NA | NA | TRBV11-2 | TGTGCCAGCAGCTCCGCGACACTGGAGACCCAGTACTTC | CASSSATLETQYF
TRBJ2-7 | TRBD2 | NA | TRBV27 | TGTGCCAGCAGACCTCTAGCGGGAGGTGATTACGAGCAGTACTTC | CASRPLAGGDYEQYF